Below are 24 T cell receptor beta chains sequenced from a single sample in a study of shared clonotypes between healthy human individuals. Measured with immunoSEQ multiplex PCR; TCRdb has only the in-frame clones, and not every one. Found here are some 690,000 clones, about 90% of them singletons; the top ten hold about 34%. The sample comprised memory CD8+ T cells from PBMCs. Described subset: CD45RO+ cells pooled with CCR7-negative TemRA cells. The source of these receptors is a man aged 18 to 29 in good health. Some clones in this sample may be carry-over from other donors' samples.

The V and J genes are TRBV19 and TRBJ2-5; D is unresolved. Germline V gene sequence: CDR1 LNHDA, CDR2 SQIVND (reference sequence). Trimming left V 7 bases short and J 2 bases short, with 14 bases between. The CDR3 has 14 residues. CDR3 amino acids: CASKEWNEQETQYF. The DNA for the CDR3 is TGTGCCAGTAAGGAGTGGAATGAACAAGAGACCCAGTACTTC.

The J gene is TRBJ2-3, the V gene TRBV28, with TRBD1 matching 8 bases. Germline CDR1 and CDR2: MDHEN and SYDVKM. The CDR3 is made up of 16 amino acids. The V segment lost 3 bases and the J segment 2 bases; nucleotides outside the gene matches: 7. The CDR3 DNA reads TGTGCCAGCAGTTTCGGTTCGGGACAGGACACAGATACGCAGTATTTT. Its protein is CASSFGSGQDTDTQYF.

J is TRBJ1-5 and V is TRBV5-4; 10 bases fit TRBD1. Trimming cost V 4 bases and J 6 bases; bases outside gene matches: 4. Germline CDR1 and CDR2: SGHNT and YYREEE (reference sequence). This CDR3 is built from 14 residues. The CDR3 region is CASSLDRGLQPQHF. Here the CDR3 DNA reads TGTGCCAGCAGCCTTGACAGGGGGCTTCAGCCCCAGCATTTT.

The chain is built from TRBV7-2 and TRBJ1-1, with 11 bases fitting TRBD1. The CDR3 covers 13 residues. With V trimmed by 3 bases and J by 8 bases, 2 bases remained unmatched. Germline V CDR1 and CDR2: SGHTA, FQGNSA. The CDR3 DNA sequence: TGTGCCAGCAGCTTCGGGACAGGGGGAGAAGCTTTCTTT. Its translation is CASSFGTGGEAFF.

The gene calls are TRBV29-1 and TRBJ1-2; 7 positions match TRBD1. V shed 2 bases and J 2 bases; nucleotides not matched to a gene: 5. Germline CDR1 and CDR2: SQVTM and ANQGSEA. There are 14 residues in the CDR3. Here the CDR3 reads CSVETDRYNYGYTF. The CDR3 region has the DNA TGCAGCGTTGAAACGGACAGGTACAACTATGGCTACACCTTC.

This rearrangement joins TRBV4-3 to TRBJ2-2; D remains unclear. The CDR3 covers 14 residues. The germline V gene has CDR1 LGHNA and CDR2 YSLEER. Trimming shortened V by 6 bases and J by 0 bases, and 8 bases separated the two germline ends. Here the CDR3 reads CASRPRANTGELFF. In DNA, the CDR3 is TGCGCCAGCAGACCCAGAGCGAACACCGGGGAGCTGTTTTTT.

This chain connects TRBV15 to TRBJ2-3, with D possibly being TRBD1 (6 bases). CDR1 and CDR2 from the germline V gene are LNHNV and YYDKDF (reference sequence). The CDR3 has 16 residues. V gave up 3 bases and J gave up 0 bases, with 13 bases separating them. The CDR3 reads CATSSADRSSTDTQYF. The DNA of the CDR3 is TGTGCCACCAGCAGTGCCGACAGGAGTAGCACAGATACGCAGTATTTT.

This clone was picked up one time. The chain recombines TRBV7-9 with TRBJ2-5; D uncertain. The CDR3 loop spans 15 amino acids. Germline CDR1 SEHNR, CDR2 FQNEAQ (reference sequence). V was shortened by 5 bases and J by 2 bases, with 15 bases between the two germline ends. The CDR3 coding sequence is TGTGCCAGCAGCCCTTCCCGGGCAACTCAAGAGACCCAGTACTTC. Translation: CASSPSRATQETQYF.

The chain carries TRBV13 and TRBJ2-2; 14 bases map to TRBD2. Germline-derived CDR1 and CDR2 are PRHDT and FYEKMQ (reference sequence). Trimming took 5 bases from V and 7 from J; bases not matched to a gene: 6. The CDR3 spans 16 residues. CDR3 nucleotide sequence: TGTGCCAGCAGCACGACTAGCGGGAGGGAAGGCGGGGAGCTGTTTTTT. It yields the protein CASSTTSGREGGELFF.

This clone was counted once. The chain uses TRBV28 and TRBJ1-1, with TRBD1 matching over 7 bases. CDR3 length: 11 residues. Germline trimming cut 3 bases from V and 10 bases from J; bases unmatched to any gene: 2. Germline values: CDR1 MDHEN, CDR2 SYDVKM. DNA for the CDR3: TGTGCCAGCAGTTTCTCAGGGGGAGCTTTCTTT. It is translated as CASSFSGGAFF.

As regards this clone: A far larger clone is only one base removed, so a read error is likely. The gene calls are TRBV4-3 and TRBJ2-1, with 11 bases matching TRBD2. The CDR3 loop spans 16 amino acids. Trimming cost V 8 bases and J 4 bases; bases outside gene matches: 10. In germline, CDR1 is LGHNA, CDR2 YSLEER. CDR3 nucleotides: TGCGCCAGCGGCCCCCAGACTAGCGGGATTTACAATGAGCAGTTCTTC. This translates into CASGPQTSGIYNEQFF.

The chain joins TRBV27 to TRBJ1-1, with unresolved D. CDR1 is MNHEY, CDR2 SMNVEV, per germline (reference sequence). V lost 3 bases to trimming and J lost 1 base, with 6 bases between them. This CDR3 is 13 amino acids long. The CDR3 coding sequence is TGTGCCAGCAGTTTGGAACCGAACACTGAAGCTTTCTTT. Translating gives CASSLEPNTEAFF.

The chain employs TRBV30 and TRBJ2-2, with TRBD2 matching over 10 bases. Germline values: CDR1 GTSNPN, CDR2 SVGIG (reference sequence). The CDR3 is 17 residues long. V lost 1 base and J lost 3; bases outside the gene matches: 8. The CDR3 coding sequence is TGTGCCTGGAGTGCCCCTTCGACTAGCGGGTACACCGGGGAGCTGTTTTTT. It yields the protein CAWSAPSTSGYTGELFF.

The chain recombines TRBV27 with TRBJ1-2; tentatively, D is TRBD1 (5 bases). The CDR3 is 16 amino acids. Germline V CDR1 and CDR2: MNHEY, SMNVEV (reference sequence). Trimming removed 4 bases at V and 8 bases at J, with 23 bases between. The CDR3 coding sequence is TGTGCCAGCAGTTCGCGGGGGACCCTCCTGCGCGACGGCTACACCTTC. Protein product: CASSSRGTLLRDGYTF.

This clone was counted between two and nine times. The rearrangement joins TRBV4-2 to TRBJ2-5; TRBD1 might be the D (5 bases). The germline gives CDR1 LGHNA, CDR2 YNFKEQ. V lost 2 bases and J lost 4, with 8 bases in between. This CDR3 is 13 amino acids long. Written as DNA, the CDR3 is TGTGCCAGCAGCCAATCCCAGGGAGAGACCCAGTACTTC. This translates into CASSQSQGETQYF.

This chain uses TRBV14 with TRBJ2-2, with 8 bases lining up with TRBD2. CDR1 and CDR2 (germline): SGHDN, FVKESK. The J segment lost 5 bases and the V segment lost 1 base, leaving 12 bases of the junction unmatched. The CDR3 contains 18 residues. CDR3 amino acids: CASSQARMRGDETGELFF. CDR3 DNA: TGTGCCAGCAGCCAAGCAAGAATGCGGGGGGATGAGACCGGGGAGCTGTTTTTT.

J is TRBJ2-1 and V is TRBV7-9; TRBD2 matches at 8 bases. This CDR3 region has 16 residues. V lost 5 bases, J lost 0 bases, and 6 bases stayed unmatched. Germline CDR1 and CDR2: SEHNR and FQNEAQ (reference sequence). Here the CDR3 DNA reads TGTGCCAGCAGCCCTCGGACTAGCCGCTCCTACAATGAGCAGTTCTTC. The encoded protein is CASSPRTSRSYNEQFF.

This chain links TRBV9 with TRBJ1-4, with D unclear. Trimming shortened V by 4 bases and J by 5 bases, and 15 bases separated the two germline ends. The CDR3 extends over 15 amino acids. Germline V CDR1 and CDR2: SGDLS, YYNGEE. The CDR3: CASSFTAHVNEKLFF. In DNA form, the CDR3 reads TGTGCCAGCAGCTTCACGGCCCACGTCAATGAAAAACTGTTTTTT.

The genes are TRBV7-3 and TRBJ2-2; 8 bases map to TRBD2. The germline V gene encodes CDR1 SGHTA and CDR2 FQGTGA. The CDR3 runs to 16 residues. Trimming removed 3 bases from V and 5 bases from J; junction bases left unmatched: 8. The CDR3 DNA is TGTGCCAGCAGCTTTTCGGGAGGGCCGGGTACCGGGGAGCTGTTTTTT. It encodes CASSFSGGPGTGELFF. Full variable domain (remainder filled in from reference TRBV7-3 and TRBJ2-2): GAGVSQTPSNKVTEKGKYVELRCDPISGHTALYWYRQSLGQGPEFLIYFQGTGAADDSGLPNDRFFAVRPEGSVSTLKIQRTERGDSAVYLCASSFSGGPGTGELFFGEGSRLTVL.

The chain joins TRBV7-9 to TRBJ2-3, with a possible D match to TRBD2 (6 bases). The CDR3 is 15 amino acids. CDR1 is SEHNR and CDR2 is FQNEAQ in the germline V gene (reference sequence). With 5 bases removed from V and 6 bases from J, the gap between germline ends came to 18 bases. CDR3 sequence: CASSPVPAEGDTQYF. DNA of the CDR3: TGTGCCAGCAGCCCCGTTCCGGCGGAGGGGGATACGCAGTATTTT.

This chain connects TRBV11-3 to TRBJ2-1; the D gene is possibly TRBD2 (5 bases). V dropped 2 bases and J dropped 5 bases, with 16 bases sitting between them. CDR1 is SGHNT and CDR2 is YENEEA in the germline V gene. The length of the CDR3 is 16 residues. The CDR3 region has the DNA TGTGCCAGCAGCTTATCCTTCCGGACTTCCCACAATGAGCAGTTCTTC. Translating gives CASSLSFRTSHNEQFF. The full variable domain, with the rest looked up from reference TRBV11-3 and TRBJ2-1, is EAGVVQSPRYKIIEKKQPVAFWCNPISGHNTLYWYLQNLGQGPELLIRYENEEAVDDSQLPKDRFSAERLKGVDSTLKIQPAELGDSAVYLCASSLSFRTSHNEQFFGPGTRLTVL.

The chain links TRBV4-3 to TRBJ2-7; a weak D match, TRBD2 (6 bases). Trimming took off 0 bases at V and 0 bases at J, with 9 bases between the two ends. Germline assignment: CDR1 LGHNA and CDR2 YSLEER. The CDR3 has 15 residues. In DNA, the CDR3 is TGCGCCAGCAGCCAAGACGATAGCGGCTCCTACGAGCAGTACTTC. Translation: CASSQDDSGSYEQYF.

This chain joins TRBV4-3 and TRBJ1-5; 7 bases are shared with TRBD1. CDR3 size: 15 residues. The V gene's germline CDR1 is LGHNA and CDR2 YSLEER. Losses at the gene ends were 3 bases for V and 4 bases for J; bases not matched to a gene: 6. In DNA, the CDR3 is TGCGCCAGCAGCCATGAGACAGGGCCTAATCAGCCCCAGCATTTT. Translated, it gives CASSHETGPNQPQHF.

Only a few counts were recorded for this clone. A junction boundary mismatches the germline segment, possibly from a read error. V is TRBV30 and J is TRBJ1-4, with TRBD1 identical over 7 bases. The CDR3 runs 13 residues. The germline V gene encodes CDR1 GTSNPN and CDR2 SVGIG (reference sequence). The CDR3 DNA follows: TGTGCCTGGCACGACAGGGCTTTAGCAAAAGTGTTTTTT. The encoded protein is CAWHDRALAKVFF.